This T cell receptor (beta chain) was captured in a study of metastatic and nonmetastatic thyroid tumors. As for the study in general: Both malignant and benign thyroid patients supplied peripheral blood and tumor or nodule tissue samples, across which the repertoires of these patients were then compared. The study's findings and limits: Malignant tumors reportedly showed significantly higher TCR beta diversity than benign nodules in both blood and tumor.

Authors' data handling: A classifier of distant metastasis in papillary thyroid cancer was built from CDR3 differences (across clinicopathological groups). TCRdb re-analyzed the PCR reads using MiXCR. It is TCRdb's table, rather than the study itself, that gives the V and J calls and clone size. The sample consists of about 24,000 clones, about an eighth of them appearing once. No treatment of any kind had been given to any patient before thyroid surgery. This clone was detected many times. As yet, its antigen is unknown. Germline CDR1 SNHLY, CDR2 FYNNEI. With 4 bases removed from V and 6 bases from J, the gap between germline ends came to 19 bases. The CDR3 has 17 residues.

The TCR originated in a female donor with papillary thyroid cancer or a benign thyroid nodule (not recorded which). Some clones in this sample may be carry-over from other donors' samples. This chain links TRBV2 with TRBJ2-6; D remains unclear. The sample taken for sequencing was blood. CDR3 loop: CASSVVGQLSEANVLTF. CDR3 bases: TGTGCCAGCAGTGTAGTGGGCCAGCTAAGTGAGGCCAACGTCCTGACTTTC.